This TCR beta chain was sequenced during a study of T-cell reconstitution after alpha-beta-depleted transplantation in children. Germline lookup yields CDR1 SGHTA and CDR2 FQGNSA. The ends were cut back, 3 bases at V and 4 bases at J, with 7 bases in the middle. The CDR3 is made up of 13 amino acids. This clonotype has a handful of counts. Using unique molecular identifiers, the investigators prepared the TCRbeta library. TCRdb itself ran the PCR reads through MiXCR, one entry per CDR3 protein. This table holds over 550,000 distinct CDR3 sequences, roughly a tenth found once. Source: PBMCs from the stem cell graft donor, taken from the stem cell graft. The genes are TRBV7-2 and TRBJ1-5, with D unclear. The receptor's source is a human donor who donated a stem cell graft to a child with acute myeloid leukemia. Written as DNA, the CDR3 is TGTGCCAGCAGCTTCGTGGAAAATCAGCCCCAGCATTTT. Encoded protein: CASSFVENQPQHF.